This T cell receptor beta chain originates from a study of CD8+ T cells in alopecia areata. In the case of this clone: What it recognizes is unknown.

This CDR3 is 12 amino acids long. Trimming stripped 6 bases from V and 3 bases from J, with 9 bases between. CDR1 is SQVTM, CDR2 ANQGSEA, per germline. General study results and limits: With tofacitinib ongoing, many expanded lesional clones persisted in both scalp and blood. Unlike in mice, where it was clearer, TCR sharing across patients was less clear, possibly HLA-related. With one nonresponder, baseline CD8+ expansion's link to response remains uncertain.

Treatment described: oral pan-JAK inhibitor, 5-10 mg twice daily. In each case, RNA was isolated and then reverse transcribed into cDNA as the sequencing template. Using immunoSEQ multiplex PCR, the repertoire was profiled, and TCRdb retains in-frame clones only, with some absent. The sample contains 120,000 or so clones, over 55% of which appear only once. The chain couples TRBV29-1 to TRBJ1-5, with TRBD1 as a possible D gene (6 bases). The sequencing here drew on CD4+ T cells sorted from blood, taken at week 4, from a patient treated with tofacitinib. The receptor comes from a human donor with alopecia areata. For the CDR3, the DNA is TGCAGCGTCCGGGACACCAATCAGCCCCAGCATTTT. It specifies CSVRDTNQPQHF.